The 22 T cell receptor beta chains below were found in one sample sequenced in a study of T cells in Graves' hyperthyroidism and ophthalmopathy. Amplification of TCR beta CDR3 regions used RNA as the template. HTBI primers were the set used in a first-round RT-PCR of the TCR CDR3. TCRdb used MiXCR to reprocess the multiplex PCR reads, holding one entry per CDR3 protein. The sample has some 580,000 distinct CDR3 sequences, approximately 15% seen once. Material for sequencing was blood. The source of these receptors is a woman aged 40 to 49 with Graves' ophthalmopathy.

V gene TRBV19 combines with J gene TRBJ2-2, with 7 bases that match TRBD1. Per germline, CDR1 LNHDA and CDR2 SQIVND (reference sequence). CDR3 size: 16 residues. V gave up 5 bases and J gave up 6 bases; unmatched junction bases: 12. Written as DNA, the CDR3 is TGTGCCAGTAGTGGACGGGACCGGGACAGATCCGGGGAGCTGTTTTTT. The encoded protein is CASSGRDRDRSGELFF.

The chain joins TRBV29-1 to TRBJ2-3; D may be TRBD1 (6 bases). The CDR3 runs to 13 residues. V was trimmed by 0 bases and J by 13 bases, leaving 17 bases between them. From germline, CDR1 is SQVTM and CDR2 ANQGSEA. CDR3 amino acids: CSVEEGAASGEYF. CDR3 nucleotide sequence: TGCAGCGTTGAAGAGGGGGCGGCTAGTGGGGAGTATTTT.

This clonotype was counted at least ten times. This rearrangement joins TRBV12-3 or TRBV12-4 to TRBJ1-1; 7 nucleotides line up with TRBD1. V lost 3 bases and J lost 10; bases outside the gene matches: 8. CDR3 length: 13 amino acids. This CDR3 is CASSFSGQAVAFF. The CDR3 DNA is TGTGCCAGCAGTTTTAGTGGACAGGCTGTAGCTTTCTTT.

This clonotype was seen many times. V gene TRBV2 combines with J gene TRBJ2-7, with D unclear. Trimming shortened V by 6 bases and J by 6 bases, and 12 bases separated the two germline ends. This CDR3 has 12 amino acids. From germline, CDR1 is SNHLY and CDR2 FYNNEI. The CDR3 sequence: CASRVPPGEQYF. The CDR3, as DNA: TGTGCCAGCAGAGTACCCCCGGGCGAGCAGTACTTC.

The rearrangement links TRBV6-2 or TRBV6-3 to TRBJ1-5; 8 nucleotides agree with TRBD1. The J segment lost 7 bases and the V segment lost 6 bases, leaving 5 bases of the junction unmatched. Per the germline V gene, CDR1 is MNHEY and CDR2 is SVGEGT. This CDR3 contains 13 residues. DNA for the CDR3: TGTGCCAGCAGGACAGGGGTATGCCAGCCCCAGCATTTT. Residues: CASRTGVCQPQHF.

In DNA, the CDR3 is TGTGCCTGGAGCGCAACAGGGGCGACCACAGATACGCAGTATTTT. Amino acids: CAWSATGATTDTQYF. V gene TRBV30 combines with J gene TRBJ2-3; the match to TRBD1 covers 7 bases. Germline V gene data show CDR1 as GTSNPN and CDR2 as SVGIG (reference sequence). The CDR3 runs 15 residues. Trimming took 3 bases from V and 2 from J; bases not matched to a gene: 8.

The table lists this clonotype with many counts. J is TRBJ2-3 and V is TRBV24-1; TRBD1 or TRBD2 may be the D gene (5 bases each). The CDR3 is 17 residues long. Germline V gene lookup returns CDR1 KGHDR and CDR2 SFDVKD. With 4 bases removed from V and 3 bases from J, the gap between germline ends came to 19 bases. DNA for the CDR3: TGTGCCACCAGTGAACCTCCCGGGACCCGCCTTACAGATACGCAGTATTTT. Residues: CATSEPPGTRLTDTQYF.

The table lists this clonotype with many counts. The chain recombines TRBV3-1 with TRBJ2-2; D gene ambiguous. CDR1 and CDR2 (germline): LGHDT, YNNKEL (reference sequence). The V end lost 5 bases, the J end lost 7 bases, and 5 bases lay between the germline ends. This CDR3 has 11 residues. DNA of the CDR3: TGTGCCAGCAGCAGGATCGGGGAGCTGTTTTTT. Translated, it gives CASSRIGELFF.

This clonotype came up many times. The V gene is TRBV12-3 or TRBV12-4, the J gene TRBJ2-1; 15 positions agree with TRBD2. Germline trimming cut 6 bases from V and 7 bases from J; bases unmatched to any gene: 10. The CDR3 is 17 residues long. CDR3 sequence: CASSLPGLAGGPNEQFF. The CDR3 coding sequence is TGTGCCAGCAGCCTCCCGGGACTAGCGGGGGGCCCAAATGAGCAGTTCTTC.

This clonotype has a count of ten or more. The rearrangement joins TRBV28 to TRBJ2-5; D uncertain. With 3 bases removed from V and 7 bases from J, the gap between germline ends came to 9 bases. The CDR3 loop spans 12 amino acids. Germline CDR1 MDHEN, CDR2 SYDVKM. The chain's CDR3 is CASSFTHGTQYF. The CDR3 bases are TGTGCCAGCAGTTTTACCCACGGGACCCAGTACTTC.

This clonotype was recorded many times. The chain joins TRBV29-1 to TRBJ1-1; D gene unclear. There are 12 residues in the CDR3. Germline CDR1 reads SQVTM; CDR2 reads ANQGSEA. Between the trimmed V and J ends, which lost 4 bases and 0 bases, there was a span of 6 bases. In DNA form, the CDR3 reads TGCAGCGTTGTTAGGCTGAACACTGAAGCTTTCTTT. Its translation: CSVVRLNTEAFF.

This clonotype was counted ten times or more. V gene TRBV11-2 combines with J gene TRBJ1-1; 8 bases map to TRBD1. The V segment lost 6 bases and the J segment 1 base; nucleotides outside the gene matches: 10. The V gene's germline CDR1 is SGHAT and CDR2 FQNNGV. The CDR3 contains 16 residues. CDR3 DNA: TGTGCCAGCAGTCGTCCGGGACAGGAGAGGAACACTGAAGCTTTCTTT. Residues: CASSRPGQERNTEAFF.

As for this clonotype: A read error may be the cause here, since a much bigger clone is one base away. The chain recombines TRBV29-1 with TRBJ2-7; the D gene is possibly TRBD1 (6 bases). The end of the DNA fits TRBJ2-1 better, so the J call may be wrong. The germline gives CDR1 SQVTM, CDR2 ANQGSEA. CDR3 size: 12 residues. CDR3 region: CSAQGQPYEQFF. DNA for the CDR3: TGCAGCGCACAGGGTCAGCCCTACGAGCAGTTCTTC.

The chain is built from TRBV19 and TRBJ2-7; 10 bases agree with TRBD2. This CDR3 has 15 residues. Germline V CDR1 and CDR2: LNHDA, SQIVND (reference sequence). The ends lost 1 base at V and 0 bases at J; junction bases unmatched: 0. This CDR3 is CASSIASGSSYEQYF. CDR3 nucleotides: TGTGCCAGTAGTATAGCTAGCGGGAGCTCCTACGAGCAGTACTTC.

This clonotype was detected many times. V gene TRBV27 combines with J gene TRBJ1-1; 9 bases line up with TRBD1. The length of the CDR3 is 17 residues. Trimming took 3 bases from V and 1 from J; bases not matched to a gene: 9. Germline V gives CDR1 MNHEY, CDR2 SMNVEV (reference sequence). CDR3: CASSFLYRGRENTEAFF. In DNA, the CDR3 is TGTGCCAGCAGTTTCCTCTACAGGGGGCGGGAGAACACTGAAGCTTTCTTT.

This clonotype was observed at least ten times. V is TRBV11-2 and J is TRBJ1-4, with 7 nucleotides matching TRBD1. CDR1 SGHAT and CDR2 FQNNGV come from the germline V gene. Germline trimming cut 0 bases from V and 7 bases from J; bases unmatched to any gene: 8. The CDR3 has 16 amino acids. CDR3 loop: CASSLEGQRLLEKLFF. The CDR3 nucleotides are TGTGCCAGCAGCTTAGAGGGACAGAGATTGCTTGAAAAACTGTTTTTT.

The chain couples TRBV7-8 to TRBJ1-4; D is unresolved. This CDR3 contains 13 residues. Trimming shortened V by 5 bases and J by 6 bases, and 10 bases separated the two germline ends. Germline values: CDR1 SGHVS, CDR2 FQNEAQ. The CDR3 protein is CASSEPMDEKLFF. CDR3 nucleotide sequence: TGTGCCAGCAGCGAGCCTATGGATGAAAAACTGTTTTTT.

In its sample, this clonotype was seen many times. V usage is TRBV30 and J usage is TRBJ1-1, with D possibly being TRBD1 (6 bases). Germline V gene lookup returns CDR1 GTSNPN and CDR2 SVGIG (reference sequence). CDR3 length: 12 amino acids. The V and J ends lost 4 bases and 5 bases respectively, with 11 bases between them. The CDR3 DNA sequence: TGTGCCTGGACTCAGGGGTATACTGAAGCTTTCTTT. This encodes CAWTQGYTEAFF.

V usage is TRBV6-1 and J usage is TRBJ2-7; 10 bases map to TRBD2. Unmatched junction bases numbered 6, after V lost 9 bases and J lost 1 base. This CDR3 contains 14 residues. From germline, CDR1 is MNHNS and CDR2 SASEGT. The CDR3 DNA reads as TGTGCCAGGGAAAGCGGGAGGGTATCCTACGAGCAGTACTTC. This gives the protein CARESGRVSYEQYF.

This clonotype showed up just a few times. The conserved closing phenylalanine or tryptophan is absent in this CDR3, likely reflecting a read error. V and J are TRBV2 and TRBJ2-1; TRBD1 aligns across 8 bases. The CDR3 loop spans 21 amino acids. V gave up 5 bases and J gave up 0 bases; unmatched junction bases: 21. Germline CDR1 is SNHLY and CDR2 is FYNNEI. The CDR3 sequence: CASSPTPGTGPTHSSYNEQFS. The CDR3 nucleotides read TGTGCCAGCAGTCCGACCCCCGGGACAGGACCAACTCATAGCTCCTACAATGAGCAGTTCTCC.

This clonotype was seen once. This chain connects TRBV20-1 to TRBJ2-1; the match to TRBD2 covers 8 bases. Per germline, CDR1 DFQATT and CDR2 SNEGSKA (reference sequence). J gave up 1 base and V 0 bases, and 5 bases lay outside the gene matches. This CDR3 is built from 16 residues. CDR3 nucleotides: TGCAGTGCTAGAGATCGAGCGGGAGTTTCCTACAATGAGCAGTTCTTC. Residues: CSARDRAGVSYNEQFF.

This clonotype was counted a few times. The rearrangement uses TRBV6-1 and TRBJ1-1; D uncertain. The CDR3 contains 14 residues. Germline-derived CDR1 and CDR2 are MNHNS and SASEGT. CDR3 DNA sequence: TGTGCAGGGAGGAGGTTCCGCGCGGACACTGAAGCTTTCTTT. This sequence encodes CAGRRFRADTEAFF.